The 7 T cell receptor beta chains given below trace back to one sample, sequenced in a study of CD8+ T cells in alopecia areata. Extracted from the samples, RNA was reverse transcribed into cDNA to serve as the sequencing template. The method was immunoSEQ multiplex PCR; TCRdb's version includes in-frame clones alone and lacks a portion of them. Here the sample spans approximately 200,000 clones, roughly three fifths being singletons. Treatment denoted: oral pan-JAK inhibitor, 5-10 mg twice daily. The input for sequencing was CD4+ T cells sorted from blood, taken at week 4, from a patient treated with tofacitinib. These TCRs come from a human donor with alopecia areata.

The genes are TRBV4-1 and TRBJ1-2; a weak D match, TRBD1 (6 bases). The germline V gene encodes CDR1 MGHRA and CDR2 YSYEKL. V was trimmed by 2 bases and J by 0 bases, leaving 13 bases between them. This CDR3 is 16 amino acids long. Here the CDR3 DNA reads TGCGCCAGCAGCCAAATTGGACAGACCGCTAACTATGGCTACACCTTC. This codes for CASSQIGQTANYGYTF.

The rearrangement uses TRBV4-1 and TRBJ2-2, with D unclear. The CDR3 is made up of 14 amino acids. With 3 bases removed from V and 7 bases from J, the gap between germline ends came to 12 bases. CDR1 and CDR2 (germline): MGHRA, YSYEKL. CDR3 protein: CASSHPFVGGELFF. Here the CDR3 DNA reads TGCGCCAGCAGCCACCCTTTCGTCGGCGGGGAGCTGTTTTTT.

J is TRBJ1-3 and V is TRBV25-1; no reliable D call. The V gene lost 8 bases and the J gene lost 1 base, with 9 bases spanning the gap. The length of the CDR3 is 13 residues. Germline V CDR1 and CDR2: MGHDK, SYGVNS. The CDR3 is CASQHYSGNTIYF. The CDR3, as DNA: TGTGCCAGCCAACATTATTCTGGAAACACCATATATTTT.

About this clone itself: Within the sample, other DNA sequences also encode this same CDR3. The chain joins TRBV29-1 to TRBJ2-6; D not resolved. The CDR3 consists of 13 residues. Trimming took 4 bases from V and 1 from J, leaving 5 bases between them. The germline V gene encodes CDR1 SQVTM and CDR2 ANQGSEA. The CDR3 DNA follows: TGCAGCGTTGTTCAGTCTGGGGCCAACGTCCTGACTTTC. Translated: CSVVQSGANVLTF.

The rearrangement joins TRBV4-3 to TRBJ1-5, with D unresolved. V gave up 1 base and J gave up 9 bases, with 13 bases separating them. The CDR3 contains 14 residues. CDR1 is LGHNA, CDR2 YSLEER, per germline. The CDR3 DNA reads as TGCGCCAGCAGCCAAGGGGAAGGGTACAGGCCCCAGCATTTT. As protein: CASSQGEGYRPQHF.

V gene TRBV5-1 combines with J gene TRBJ2-1, with D perhaps TRBD1 (6 bases). Trimming shortened V by 5 bases and J by 9 bases, and 21 bases separated the two germline ends. CDR1 SGHRS and CDR2 YFSETQ come from the germline V gene. The CDR3 runs 15 residues. CDR3 in amino acids: CASSHSRGVSVEQFF. CDR3 DNA: TGCGCCAGCAGTCATTCCAGGGGAGTGTCCGTTGAGCAGTTCTTC.

The chain has TRBV5-1 and TRBJ2-1; TRBD2 matches 8 bases. J lost 4 bases, V lost 4 bases, and 10 bases had no gene match. Germline CDR1 reads SGHRS; CDR2 reads YFSETQ. The CDR3 spans 16 residues. The DNA of the CDR3 is TGCGCCAGCAGCAGCGCCGGGACTAGAGTATACAATGAGCAGTTCTTC. Translated: CASSSAGTRVYNEQFF.